This T cell receptor (beta chain) was identified in a study of T cell responses to AZD1222 COVID-19 vaccine. The assay was immunoSEQ multiplex PCR, and TCRdb's table has in-frame clones only and misses some. The data contain 100,000 to 150,000 clones, around 90% of them singletons. Study-level findings and limits: No repertoire was sampled before or during the peak T cell response, only after it. Researchers report vaccine-associated CD4 TCRs spanning spike, with dominance at 160-218 and 743-854.

In the case of this clone: Its antigen is not identified.

The germline V gene encodes CDR1 MDHEN and CDR2 SYDVKM. The CDR3 covers 16 residues. The V gene lost 2 bases and the J gene lost 3 bases, with 16 bases spanning the gap. The specimen was peripheral blood, collected on day 0 of AZD1222 vaccination. The V call is TRBV28, the J call TRBJ1-2; the D is unclear. This clonotype originated in an adult in good health. CDR3 in DNA: TGTGCCAGCAGTTTAAGAACGCGACGCCGGGACTATGGCTACACCTTC. This codes for CASSLRTRRRDYGYTF.